Following are 21 T cell receptor beta chains from one sample sequenced in a study of shared clonotypes between healthy human individuals. Profiling relied on immunoSEQ multiplex PCR, and the TCRdb table lists in-frame clones only, not all of them. Found here are 2 million to 3 million clones, 93% of them singletons; the top ten hold 0.36%. The source material was naive CD4+ T cells from PBMCs. Indicated subset: CD45RA+ positively selected. The source is a man aged 18 to 29 in good health. Some clones in this sample may be carry-over from other donors' samples.

This clone was seen a handful of times. Distinct nucleotide sequences in the sample also encode this CDR3. J is TRBJ1-3 and V is TRBV7-2; no firm D call. Trimming shortened V by 5 bases and J by 0 bases, and 5 bases separated the two germline ends. CDR3 length equals 13 residues. Germline-derived CDR1 and CDR2 are SGHTA and FQGNSA. Here the CDR3 DNA reads TGTGCCAGCAGCCCCGGCTCTGGAAACACCATATATTTT. The encoded protein is CASSPGSGNTIYF.

The sample holds one count of this clone. This chain uses TRBV4-2 with TRBJ2-1, with 10 bases that match TRBD2. Germline V gene sequence: CDR1 LGHNA, CDR2 YNFKEQ. There are 14 residues in the CDR3. The V gene end was trimmed by 2 bases and the J gene end by 8 bases; junction bases not matched to a gene: 3. Here the CDR3 DNA reads TGTGCCAGCAGCCAAAGACTAGCGGGTGATGAGCAGTTCTTC. It codes for CASSQRLAGDEQFF.

This clone was observed once. The chain has TRBV30 and TRBJ2-5; the D gene could be TRBD1 or TRBD2 (5 bases each). The DNA end favors TRBJ2-7, so the J call may be wrong. The length of the CDR3 is 14 residues. Germline CDR1 reads GTSNPN; CDR2 reads SVGIG (reference sequence). In nucleotides, the CDR3 is TGTGCCTGGACATCCGGGACCGCCCCCTACGAGCAGTACTTC. It specifies CAWTSGTAPYEQYF.

CDR3 bases: TGTGCCAGCAGCACCCAACGTCAAGGATCCACTGAAGCTTTCTTT. It is translated as CASSTQRQGSTEAFF. The chain has TRBV9 and TRBJ1-1; D remains ambiguous. From germline, CDR1 is SGDLS and CDR2 YYNGEE. Trimming removed 4 bases at V and 4 bases at J, with 17 bases between. The CDR3 covers 15 residues.

The chain couples TRBV28 to TRBJ2-5; D remains ambiguous. Germline values: CDR1 MDHEN, CDR2 SYDVKM. V lost 5 bases to trimming and J lost 4 bases, with 17 bases between them. This CDR3 spans 15 amino acids. The CDR3 bases are TGTGCCAGCAGTCCCATCTTTGGCGGCCCAGAGACCCAGTACTTC. As protein: CASSPIFGGPETQYF.

The V call is TRBV6-1, the J call TRBJ2-1; D possibly matches TRBD1 or TRBD2 (5 bases each). Germline CDR1 MNHNS, CDR2 SASEGT. The CDR3 has 13 amino acids. V lost 3 bases and J 13 bases, leaving 16 bases between the germline ends. The CDR3 nucleotides read TGTGCCAGCAGTGATGGGACCACCGTAAGCCAGTTCTTC. Its translation is CASSDGTTVSQFF.

This sequence joins TRBV14 and TRBJ1-3; 8 bases align to TRBD1. The ends lost 3 bases at V and 3 bases at J; junction bases unmatched: 7. This CDR3 comprises 16 residues. The germline V gene encodes CDR1 SGHDN and CDR2 FVKESK. CDR3 sequence (DNA): TGTGCCAGCAGCCACCACGGACAGGGTTATGGAAACACCATATATTTT. Protein: CASSHHGQGYGNTIYF.

The chain carries TRBV11-3 and TRBJ2-5; a possible D gene is TRBD1 (6 bases). This CDR3 is built from 15 residues. CDR1 and CDR2 (germline): SGHNT, YENEEA. V dropped 1 base and J dropped 4 bases, with 13 bases sitting between them. CDR3 nucleotide sequence: TGTGCCAGCAGCTTAGGTACAGGGAAGGGAGAGACCCAGTACTTC. This translates into CASSLGTGKGETQYF.

The V and J genes are TRBV5-1 and TRBJ2-1; 9 bases are shared with TRBD2. The CDR3 covers 16 residues. J lost 9 bases, V lost 2 bases, and 12 bases had no gene match. CDR1 is SGHRS, CDR2 YFSETQ, per germline. The CDR3 loop reads CASSLTPAGGIVEQFF. The CDR3 nucleotides read TGCGCCAGCAGCTTAACCCCTGCGGGAGGGATCGTTGAGCAGTTCTTC.

Comment on this clone: Its ends do not fully match the called genes, so a read error is possible. The chain is built from TRBV2 and TRBJ2-3; D may correspond to TRBD1 or TRBD2 (5 bases each). The CDR3 consists of 12 residues. Germline V gene lookup returns CDR1 SNHLY and CDR2 FYNNEI. The CDR3 sequence is CASSGETETQYF. The CDR3 nucleotides are TGTGCCAGCAGTGGGGAGACAGAAACGCAGTATTTT. Variable domain in full (rest from reference TRBV2 and TRBJ2-3): EPEVTQTPSHQVTQMGQEVILRCVPISNHLYFYWYRQILGQKVEFLVSFYNNEISEKSEIFDDQFSVERPDGSNFTLKIRSTKLEDSAMYFCASSGETETQYFGPGTRLTVL.

J is TRBJ2-7 and V is TRBV11-2; 8 nucleotides align to TRBD1. Germline loops: CDR1 SGHAT, CDR2 FQNNGV. The CDR3 is made up of 14 amino acids. V gave up 8 bases and J gave up 4 bases; unmatched junction bases: 10. CDR3 sequence: CASGPFTGGYEQYF. CDR3 DNA sequence: TGTGCCAGCGGCCCTTTCACAGGGGGTTACGAGCAGTACTTC.

The chain combines TRBV5-1 with TRBJ2-7; D is perhaps TRBD1 (6 bases). Germline-derived CDR1 and CDR2 are SGHRS and YFSETQ. This CDR3 is 14 amino acids long. The germline V and J ends were trimmed by 7 bases and 5 bases, with 19 bases remaining between them. This CDR3 is CASCPRPGEDEQYF. The CDR3 region has the DNA TGCGCCAGCTGCCCCCGGCCAGGGGAAGACGAGCAGTACTTC.

The chain employs TRBV28 and TRBJ1-1, with a weak D call TRBD1 (5 bases). Per the germline V gene, CDR1 is MDHEN and CDR2 is SYDVKM. This CDR3 has 15 amino acids. Trimming left V 7 bases short and J 1 base short, with 16 bases between. The CDR3 here is CASTPTGQGNTEAFF. The CDR3 coding sequence is TGTGCCAGCACCCCTACCGGGCAGGGGAACACTGAAGCTTTCTTT. Together with reference TRBV28 and TRBJ1-1, the CDR3 gives the full variable domain: DVKVTQSSRYLVKRTGEKVFLECVQDMDHENMFWYRQDPGLGLRLIYFSYDVKMKEKGDIPEGYSVSREKKERFSLILESASTNQTSMYLCASTPTGQGNTEAFFGQGTRLTVV.

This sequence joins TRBV18 and TRBJ2-5, with 7 nucleotides matching TRBD1. Trimming cost V 3 bases and J 3 bases; bases outside gene matches: 4. CDR3 length: 14 amino acids. The V gene's germline CDR1 is KGHSH and CDR2 LQKENI. The CDR3 loop is CASSPPTGKETQYF. The CDR3, as DNA: TGTGCCAGCTCACCCCCGACAGGGAAAGAGACCCAGTACTTC.

Points on this clone: At one end the junction does not follow the germline gene, possibly because of a read error. V gene TRBV7-2 combines with J gene TRBJ2-5; 9 bases fit TRBD2. The CDR3 runs 15 residues. Germline-derived CDR1 and CDR2 are SGHTA and FQGNSA. CDR3 residues: CASSLAGSVQETQYF. In DNA, the CDR3 is TGTGCCAGCAGCCTAGCGGGATCGGTACAAGAGACCCAGTACTTC.

The chain links TRBV28 to TRBJ1-2; D is ambiguous. Germline V gene lookup returns CDR1 MDHEN and CDR2 SYDVKM. CDR3 length: 15 amino acids. V lost 5 bases to trimming and J lost 6 bases, with 19 bases between them. This chain's CDR3 is CASSPPTRASHGYTF. As DNA, the CDR3 is TGTGCCAGCAGTCCTCCTACAAGGGCCTCCCATGGCTACACCTTC.

Only one count was recorded for this clone. This sequence joins TRBV7-2 and TRBJ2-7, with D possibly matching TRBD1 (6 bases). Trimming left V 7 bases short and J 0 bases short, with 13 bases between. This CDR3 is built from 14 residues. CDR1 is SGHTA and CDR2 is FQGNSA in the germline V gene. The CDR3 region has the DNA TGTGCCAGCATTTCCGGGACAAACTCCTACGAGCAGTACTTC. Amino acids: CASISGTNSYEQYF.

The chain uses TRBV6-1 and TRBJ2-5; the D gene could be TRBD1 or TRBD2 (5 bases each). This CDR3 is built from 16 residues. CDR1 and CDR2 from the germline V gene are MNHNS and SASEGT. Deletions cut 1 base from V and 2 bases from J, with 14 bases between. The CDR3 loop is CASSEEVPGRQETQYF. The CDR3, as DNA: TGTGCCAGCAGTGAAGAGGTGCCAGGGAGACAAGAGACCCAGTACTTC.

The CDR3 nucleotides are TGTGCCAGCAGTGATTGGCAGCCCCAGCATTTT. Its protein product is CASSDWQPQHF. The chain couples TRBV6-1 to TRBJ1-5; unclear D gene. Germline CDR1 reads MNHNS; CDR2 reads SASEGT. The V and J ends lost 3 bases and 7 bases respectively, with 4 bases between them. CDR3 length: 11 residues.

This sequence joins TRBV5-8 and TRBJ2-3; 8 bases are a match to TRBD1. In germline, CDR1 is SGHTS, CDR2 YDEGEE. V dropped 4 bases and J dropped 5; count of bases not matched to a gene: 6. The CDR3 is 14 amino acids. This CDR3 is CASSRTGLEDTQYF. In DNA, the CDR3 is TGTGCCAGCAGCCGGACAGGGTTGGAAGATACGCAGTATTTT. Full variable domain (remainder filled in from reference TRBV5-8 and TRBJ2-3): EAGVTQSPTHLIKTRGQQATLRCSPISGHTSVYWYQQALGLGLQFLLWYDEGEERNRGNFPPRFSGRQFPNYSSELNVNALELEDSALYLCASSRTGLEDTQYFGPGTRLTVL.

This chain links TRBV7-3 with TRBJ1-6, with no clear D. Between the trimmed V and J ends, which lost 3 bases and 7 bases, there was a span of 7 bases. Germline V gene lookup returns CDR1 SGHTA and CDR2 FQGTGA. The CDR3 runs 13 residues. CDR3 DNA: TGTGCCAGCAGCTTTCTCCAAAATTCACCCCTCCACTTT. This gives the protein CASSFLQNSPLHF.